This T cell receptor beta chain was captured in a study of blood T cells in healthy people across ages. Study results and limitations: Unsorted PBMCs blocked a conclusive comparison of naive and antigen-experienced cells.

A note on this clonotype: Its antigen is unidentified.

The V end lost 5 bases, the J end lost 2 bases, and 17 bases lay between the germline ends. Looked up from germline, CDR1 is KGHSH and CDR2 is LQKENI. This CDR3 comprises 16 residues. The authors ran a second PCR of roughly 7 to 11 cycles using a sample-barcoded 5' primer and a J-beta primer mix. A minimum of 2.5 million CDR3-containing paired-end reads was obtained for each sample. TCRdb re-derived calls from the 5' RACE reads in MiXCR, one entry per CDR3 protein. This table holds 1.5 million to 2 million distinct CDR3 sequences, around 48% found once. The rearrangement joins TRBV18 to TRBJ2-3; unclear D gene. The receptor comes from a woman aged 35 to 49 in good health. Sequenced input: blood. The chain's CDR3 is CASSTQGSGPTDTQYF. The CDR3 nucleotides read TGTGCCAGCTCAACCCAAGGGTCGGGTCCCACAGATACGCAGTATTTT.